Following are 22 T cell receptor beta chains from one sample sequenced in a study of T cell changes during pregnancy in multiple sclerosis (dated by TCRdb to between 2018 and 2021). Library construction relied on the immunoSEQ multiplex PCR assay. TCRdb provides this immuneACCESS table in a form limited to in-frame rearrangements. Some clones are lacking; in checked studies, under half of them reflect an unresolved V gene, and why the rest are absent is not known. This sample has 25,000 to 35,000 clones in its table, and 80% to 90% of those were observed once. Of the sample, 6.5% to 7% falls within the top ten clones. The sequences come from CD8+ T cells from peripheral blood mononuclear cells, collected in the second trimester of pregnancy. Receptor source: a female donor with multiple sclerosis, enrolled in a pregnancy study.

V usage is TRBV2 and J usage is TRBJ1-1, with 7 bases matching TRBD1. Germline CDR1 reads SNHLY; CDR2 reads FYNNEI. V lost 6 bases and J lost 3; bases outside the gene matches: 4. The length of the CDR3 is 13 residues. The CDR3 DNA is TGTGCCAGCAGCCGACAGGGTGACACTGAAGCTTTCTTT. Translation gives CASSRQGDTEAFF.

The V and J genes are TRBV10-1 and TRBJ2-6; TRBD2 is a possible D gene (5 bases). Trimming took off 5 bases at V and 7 bases at J, with 15 bases between the two ends. There are 15 residues in the CDR3. Germline V lookup: CDR1 WNHNN, CDR2 SYGVQD (reference sequence). DNA of the CDR3: TGCGCCAGCAGTAACTCCCGGGGTGGTGCCAACGTCCTGACTTTC. It yields the protein CASSNSRGGANVLTF.

The chain uses TRBV2 and TRBJ1-2; 8 nucleotides agree with TRBD1. The CDR3 is 15 amino acids. Germline CDR1 reads SNHLY; CDR2 reads FYNNEI. The junction had 10 bases not matched to a gene; V was cut back by 8 bases and J by 2 bases. The CDR3 DNA sequence: TGTGCCAGCGGAAGAAGACAGGGGCTAAACTATGGCTACACCTTC. Translating gives CASGRRQGLNYGYTF. The full variable domain, rest sourced from reference TRBV2 and TRBJ1-2, is EPEVTQTPSHQVTQMGQEVILRCVPISNHLYFYWYRQILGQKVEFLVSFYNNEISEKSEIFDDQFSVERPDGSNFTLKIRSTKLEDSAMYFCASGRRQGLNYGYTFGSGTRLTVV.

CDR3 sequence: CAWSVLMPRQGLSDTQYF. CDR3 DNA sequence: TGTGCCTGGAGCGTACTTATGCCGAGACAGGGCTTATCAGATACGCAGTATTTT. The V call is TRBV30, the J call TRBJ2-3; 7 nucleotides align to TRBD1. From germline, CDR1 is GTSNPN and CDR2 SVGIG (reference sequence). The junction had 19 bases not matched to a gene; V was cut back by 3 bases and J by 4 bases. CDR3 length: 18 amino acids. Combining the CDR3 with reference TRBV30 and TRBJ2-3 gives the whole variable domain SQTIHQWPATLVQPVGSPLSLECTVEGTSNPNLYWYRQAAGRGLQLLFYSVGIGQISSEVPQNLSASRPQDRQFILSSKKLLLSDSGFYLCAWSVLMPRQGLSDTQYFGPGTRLTVL.

The rearrangement uses TRBV27 and TRBJ1-1; a weak D match, TRBD1 (6 bases). From germline, CDR1 is MNHEY and CDR2 SMNVEV (reference sequence). CDR3 size: 14 residues. Trimming took off 0 bases at V and 2 bases at J, with 7 bases between the two ends. In DNA form, the CDR3 reads TGTGCCAGCAGTTTATCAGGGGGAAACACTGAAGCTTTCTTT. Amino acid sequence: CASSLSGGNTEAFF.

The chain couples TRBV25-1 to TRBJ2-3, with D uncertain. Trimming stripped 1 base from V and 3 bases from J, with 8 bases between. This CDR3 is built from 14 residues. In germline, CDR1 is MGHDK, CDR2 SYGVNS. The CDR3 coding sequence is TGTGCCAGCAGTGAATCATCAGCGACAGATACGCAGTATTTT. Amino acids: CASSESSATDTQYF.

CDR3 DNA sequence: TGTGCCTGGCAGGATGGCTACACCTTC. It codes for CAWQDGYTF. The chain carries TRBV30 and TRBJ1-2, with D hard to call. There are 9 residues in the CDR3. Germline loops: CDR1 GTSNPN, CDR2 SVGIG (reference sequence). The germline V and J ends were trimmed by 5 bases and 6 bases, with 4 bases remaining between them.

This chain links TRBV7-9 with TRBJ1-1; TRBD1 is a possible D gene (6 bases). The V end lost 1 base, the J end lost 4 bases, and 10 bases lay between the germline ends. The CDR3 extends over 14 amino acids. Germline loops: CDR1 SEHNR, CDR2 FQNEAQ (reference sequence). The CDR3 DNA is TGTGCCAGCAGCTTAGTAGGGGGGGGCACTGAAGCTTTCTTT. Translated, it gives CASSLVGGGTEAFF. Using reference TRBV7-9 and TRBJ1-1 for the parts outside the CDR3, the full variable domain is DTGVSQNPRHKITKRGQNVTFRCDPISEHNRLYWYRQTLGQGPEFLTYFQNEAQLEKSRLLSDRFSAERPKGSFSTLEIQRTEQGDSAMYLCASSLVGGGTEAFFGQGTRLTVV.

The genes are TRBV19 and TRBJ1-5; 7 nucleotides agree with TRBD1. The CDR3 covers 15 residues. After removal of 4 bases from V and 4 bases from J, the junction contained 7 bases not matched to a gene. Germline V gives CDR1 LNHDA, CDR2 SQIVND (reference sequence). CDR3 amino acids: CASSTDRDGNQPQHF. The CDR3 bases are TGTGCCAGTAGTACCGACAGGGATGGGAATCAGCCCCAGCATTTT.

The rearrangement joins TRBV7-3 to TRBJ1-1; D unresolved. This CDR3 is built from 13 residues. V lost 3 bases and J lost 4, with 9 bases in between. From germline, CDR1 is SGHTA and CDR2 FQGTGA. The CDR3 coding sequence is TGTGCCAGCAGCTTTCTCGGTGGCACTGAAGCTTTCTTT. This codes for CASSFLGGTEAFF.

The rearrangement joins TRBV27 to TRBJ1-1; no clear D. Germline-derived CDR1 and CDR2 are MNHEY and SMNVEV (reference sequence). The CDR3 is made up of 15 amino acids. Trimming removed 1 base at V and 0 bases at J, with 9 bases between. DNA for the CDR3: TGTGCCAGCAGTTTATTTCGGGAATTGAACACTGAAGCTTTCTTT. It yields the protein CASSLFRELNTEAFF.

The CDR3 sequence is CASSNDRLEQYF. The DNA of the CDR3 is TGTGCCAGCAGCAACGACCGACTCGAGCAGTACTTC. V and J are TRBV27 and TRBJ2-7; D gene unclear. The CDR3 is 12 residues long. Germline loops: CDR1 MNHEY, CDR2 SMNVEV (reference sequence). The V gene lost 6 bases and the J gene lost 6 bases, with 12 bases spanning the gap.

The rearrangement uses TRBV20-1 and TRBJ1-2; D might be TRBD1 (6 bases). Germline-derived CDR1 and CDR2 are DFQATT and SNEGSKA (reference sequence). Deletions cut 8 bases from V and 13 bases from J, with 20 bases between. The CDR3 totals 11 residues. The CDR3 reads CSTRTDTASTF. The CDR3, as DNA: TGCAGTACAAGGACAGATACAGCAAGCACCTTC.

The V gene is TRBV4-3, the J gene TRBJ2-1; 10 nucleotides align to TRBD1. CDR1 and CDR2 (germline): LGHNA, YSLEER. Unmatched junction bases numbered 4, after V lost 1 base and J lost 4 bases. CDR3 length: 16 amino acids. This chain's CDR3 is CASSQGDRGPYNEQFF. The DNA of the CDR3 is TGCGCCAGCAGCCAAGGGGACAGGGGCCCATACAATGAGCAGTTCTTC.

The chain uses TRBV27 and TRBJ1-1, with D perhaps matching TRBD1 (5 bases). From germline, CDR1 is MNHEY and CDR2 SMNVEV (reference sequence). V dropped 5 bases and J dropped 6 bases, with 13 bases sitting between them. The CDR3 sequence is 13 residues long. The CDR3 coding sequence is TGTGCCAGCAGTCCGGGACTTGGGCCTGAAGCTTTCTTT. Translation gives CASSPGLGPEAFF.

J is TRBJ1-2 and V is TRBV15; D possibly corresponds to TRBD1 (5 bases). Germline V gene data show CDR1 as LNHNV and CDR2 as YYDKDF (reference sequence). The CDR3 extends over 17 amino acids. Deletions cut 0 bases from V and 2 bases from J, with 16 bases between. The CDR3 sequence is CATSRDREYGFNYGYTF. Written as DNA, the CDR3 is TGTGCCACCAGCAGAGACAGGGAATACGGGTTCAACTATGGCTACACCTTC. Full variable domain (outside the CDR3, taken from reference TRBV15 and TRBJ1-2): DAMVIQNPRYQVTQFGKPVTLSCSQTLNHNVMYWYQQKSSQAPKLLFHYYDKDFNNEADTPDNFQSRRPNTSFCFLDIRSPGLGDTAMYLCATSRDREYGFNYGYTFGSGTRLTVV.

The V and J genes are TRBV11-2 and TRBJ2-1; 8 bases map to TRBD2. V was pared by 2 bases and J by 6 bases, with 9 bases of the junction left unmatched. Per germline, CDR1 SGHAT and CDR2 FQNNGV. The CDR3 has 16 amino acids. This CDR3 is CASSLSGLALGNEQFF. CDR3 coding DNA: TGTGCCAGCAGCTTAAGTGGACTAGCTTTAGGCAATGAGCAGTTCTTC.

This clone was seen only once. The V call is TRBV13, the J call TRBJ2-2, with TRBD1 matching over 8 bases. The CDR3 consists of 15 residues. The germline CDR1 and CDR2 sequences are PRHDT and FYEKMQ (reference sequence). V was clipped by 6 bases and J by 4 bases; unmatched bases: 7. The CDR3, as DNA: TGTGCCAGCAGTCCCCCAGGGGGCGCCACCGGGGAGCTGTTTTTT. It specifies CASSPPGGATGELFF. Full variable domain (remainder filled in from reference TRBV13 and TRBJ2-2): AAGVIQSPRHLIKEKRETATLKCYPIPRHDTVYWYQQGPGQDPQFLISFYEKMQSDKGSIPDRFSAQQFSDYHSELNMSSLELGDSALYFCASSPPGGATGELFFGEGSRLTVL.

The chain couples TRBV12-5 to TRBJ2-7; possibly TRBD2 for D (5 bases). CDR1 LGHNT and CDR2 FRNRAP come from the germline V gene. V lost 2 bases and J lost 3, with 8 bases in between. The CDR3 runs to 13 residues. The CDR3 DNA reads as TGTGCTAGTGGTTTGTCGGGGTACTACGAGCAGTACTTC. Residues: CASGLSGYYEQYF.

For the CDR3, the DNA is TGCGCCAGCAGCCCAGAAGTCGGCTCCTACGAGCAGTACTTC. This sequence encodes CASSPEVGSYEQYF. The chain has TRBV4-1 and TRBJ2-7; D is undetermined. This CDR3 has 14 residues. Germline V CDR1 and CDR2: MGHRA, YSYEKL. Trimming took off 4 bases at V and 0 bases at J, with 10 bases between the two ends.

The genes are TRBV9 and TRBJ1-6; D gene ambiguous. Germline V gene data show CDR1 as SGDLS and CDR2 as YYNGEE. The CDR3 runs 15 residues. Trimming cost V 3 bases and J 6 bases, with 13 bases left between them. CDR3: CASSGLDHSNSPLHF. The CDR3 region has the DNA TGTGCCAGCAGCGGACTAGACCACAGTAATTCACCCCTCCACTTT.

The V call is TRBV19, the J call TRBJ2-5, with 13 bases aligning to TRBD2. Unmatched junction bases numbered 11, after V lost 0 bases and J lost 1 base. The CDR3 is 20 residues long. CDR1 and CDR2 from the germline V gene are LNHDA and SQIVND (reference sequence). The CDR3 region has the DNA TGTGCCAGTAGTATAGATCTTGAGACTAGCGGGGGGCACCTCCAAGAGACCCAGTACTTC. This sequence encodes CASSIDLETSGGHLQETQYF.